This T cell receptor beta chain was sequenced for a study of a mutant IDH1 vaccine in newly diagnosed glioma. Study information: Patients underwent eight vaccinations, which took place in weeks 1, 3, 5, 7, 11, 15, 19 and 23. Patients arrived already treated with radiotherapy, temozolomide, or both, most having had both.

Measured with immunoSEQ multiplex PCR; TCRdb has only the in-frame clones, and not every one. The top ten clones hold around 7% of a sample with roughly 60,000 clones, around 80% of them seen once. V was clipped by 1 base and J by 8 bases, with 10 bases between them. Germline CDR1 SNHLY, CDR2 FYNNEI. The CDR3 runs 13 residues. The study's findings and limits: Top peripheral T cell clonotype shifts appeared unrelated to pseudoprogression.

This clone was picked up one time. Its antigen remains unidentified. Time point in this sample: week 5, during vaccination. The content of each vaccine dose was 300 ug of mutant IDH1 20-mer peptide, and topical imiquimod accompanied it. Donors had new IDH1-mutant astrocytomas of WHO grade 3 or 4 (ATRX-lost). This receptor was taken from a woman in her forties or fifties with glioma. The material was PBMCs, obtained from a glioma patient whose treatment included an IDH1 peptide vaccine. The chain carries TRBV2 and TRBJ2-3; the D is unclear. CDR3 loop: CASSEGATGTQYF. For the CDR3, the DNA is TGTGCCAGCAGTGAAGGGGCTACCGGTACGCAGTATTTT.